What follows are 5 T cell receptor beta chains derived from one specimen sequenced in a study of Graves' ophthalmopathy and Graves' hyperthyroidism. The TCR beta CDR3 regions underwent amplification from RNA transcripts. HTBI-primed first-round RT-PCR preceded second-round multiplex PCR. TCRdb called the multiplex PCR reads again in MiXCR, with one record for every CDR3 protein. This repertoire shows roughly 600,000 distinct CDR3 sequences, about 35% found once; its top ten account for about 4.2%. The sequenced material came from peripheral blood or thyroid tissue (not recorded which). The receptor source for this set is an adult man with Graves' hyperthyroidism.

Note on this clonotype: The conserved phenylalanine or tryptophan is not found at the CDR3 terminus, so this likely reflects a read error. The DNA is left out, because the CDR3 cannot be placed on it with certainty; the CDR3 is given as TCRdb lists it. This sequence joins TRBV15 and TRBJ2-7. From its first to its last residue, the CDR3 has 8 amino acids. The V gene's germline CDR1 is LNHNV and CDR2 YYDKDF (reference sequence). The CDR3: CATSTRAY.

The rearrangement joins TRBV20-1 to TRBJ1-2; no firm D call. The germline CDR1 and CDR2 sequences are DFQATT and SNEGSKA (reference sequence). The V end was cut by 6 bases, the J end by 4 bases, with 12 bases between. The CDR3 extends over 12 amino acids. This chain's CDR3 is CSACGRTYGYTF. CDR3 nucleotide sequence: TGCAGTGCCTGTGGTAGGACCTATGGCTACACCTTC.

The rearrangement joins TRBV24-1 to TRBJ1-1, with D perhaps TRBD1 (6 bases). V shed 2 bases and J shed 5 bases, with 11 bases lying between them. Germline V gene data show CDR1 as KGHDR and CDR2 as SFDVKD. The CDR3 covers 14 residues. The CDR3 DNA sequence: TGTGCCACCAGTGATTCCACAGGGAAGACTGAAGCTTTCTTT. Protein product: CATSDSTGKTEAFF.

This clonotype has a count of ten or more. This chain uses TRBV7-9 with TRBJ1-2, with D hard to call. Germline V lookup: CDR1 SEHNR, CDR2 FQNEAQ (reference sequence). Trimming shortened V by 5 bases and J by 5 bases, and 9 bases separated the two germline ends. This CDR3 region has 12 residues. CDR3 coding DNA: TGTGCCAGCAGCCCCGGACTGTATGGCTACACCTTC. The encoded protein is CASSPGLYGYTF.

This clonotype was detected a few times. CDR3 nucleotide sequence: TGTGCCAGTAACGCCGGGACAGTGAACACCGGGGAGCTGTTTTTT. Protein sequence: CASNAGTVNTGELFF. The chain employs TRBV19 and TRBJ2-2; 7 nucleotides match TRBD1. V was pared by 7 bases and J by 1 base, with 6 bases of the junction left unmatched. The CDR3 contains 15 residues. Germline values: CDR1 LNHDA, CDR2 SQIVND (reference sequence).